The 13 T cell receptor beta chains below were found in one sample sequenced in a study of T cells in Graves' hyperthyroidism and ophthalmopathy. TCR beta CDR3 sequences were amplified from RNA transcripts. Initially, a first-round RT-PCR of the TCR CDR3 employed the HTBI primer set. TCRdb processed the multiplex PCR reads anew with MiXCR; each CDR3 protein has one entry. The sample lists under 400,000 distinct CDR3 sequences, roughly 15% seen once, with 33% in the top ten. Source material: blood. These receptors were taken from a young man with Graves' hyperthyroidism.

The table lists this clonotype with many counts. The chain has TRBV9 and TRBJ2-1, with D perhaps assigned TRBD1 or TRBD2 (5 bases each). The CDR3 spans 16 residues. V lost 1 base, J lost 5 bases, and 16 bases lay in between. The V gene's germline CDR1 is SGDLS and CDR2 YYNGEE. CDR3 residues: CASSVPTGLGDNEQFF. The CDR3 nucleotides read TGTGCCAGCAGCGTACCAACAGGACTGGGAGACAATGAGCAGTTCTTC. Full variable domain (rest looked up from reference TRBV9 and TRBJ2-1): DSGVTQTPKHLITATGQRVTLRCSPRSGDLSVYWYQQSLDQGLQFLIQYYNGEERAKGNILERFSAQQFPDLHSELNLSSLELGDSALYFCASSVPTGLGDNEQFFGPGTRLTVL.

This clonotype was counted at least ten times. The rearrangement joins TRBV5-1 to TRBJ1-2, with 9 bases identical to TRBD1. Per the germline V gene, CDR1 is SGHRS and CDR2 is YFSETQ. There are 17 residues in the CDR3. V was pared by 4 bases and J by 2 bases, with 12 bases of the junction left unmatched. CDR3 coding DNA: TGCGCCAGCAGCCCCGACCCCGGGACAGGGCGGAACTATGGCTACACCTTC. Translated, it gives CASSPDPGTGRNYGYTF.

The chain carries TRBV28 and TRBJ2-1; 13 bases fit TRBD2. The CDR3 is 16 amino acids. The V gene end was trimmed by 4 bases and the J gene end by 10 bases; junction bases not matched to a gene: 10. Germline CDR1 MDHEN, CDR2 SYDVKM. The DNA for the CDR3 is TGTGCCAGCAGTTCGAGGACTAGCGGGAGTTTAGGGGAGCAGTTCTTC. This sequence encodes CASSSRTSGSLGEQFF. Full variable domain (outside the CDR3, taken from reference TRBV28 and TRBJ2-1): DVKVTQSSRYLVKRTGEKVFLECVQDMDHENMFWYRQDPGLGLRLIYFSYDVKMKEKGDIPEGYSVSREKKERFSLILESASTNQTSMYLCASSSRTSGSLGEQFFGPGTRLTVL.

This chain joins TRBV6-1 and TRBJ2-2; D gene uncertain. The V gene lost 5 bases and the J gene lost 0 bases, with 13 bases spanning the gap. Germline V gene data show CDR1 as MNHNS and CDR2 as SASEGT. The CDR3 has 16 amino acids. CDR3 loop: CASSTLHYANTGELFF. In DNA, the CDR3 is TGTGCCAGCAGTACCCTCCATTATGCGAACACCGGGGAGCTGTTTTTT.

This clonotype showed up just a few times. The CDR3 nucleotides are TGTGCCAGTAGTATCTCAGGGGCTCTGCCGGCTCAGCCCCAGCATTTT. It specifies CASSISGALPAQPQHF. The chain couples TRBV19 to TRBJ1-5, with a possible D match to TRBD1 (6 bases). The CDR3 loop spans 16 amino acids. Germline V CDR1 and CDR2: LNHDA, SQIVND (reference sequence). Trimming took 3 bases from V and 6 from J, leaving 18 bases between them.

This clonotype was counted ten times or more. The chain carries TRBV12-3 or TRBV12-4 and TRBJ2-3; no clear D. With 6 bases removed from V and 2 bases from J, the gap between germline ends came to 15 bases. The length of the CDR3 is 15 residues. CDR3 protein: CASRNRQRATDTQYF. As DNA, the CDR3 is TGTGCCAGCAGAAACAGACAACGGGCCACAGATACGCAGTATTTT.

This chain connects TRBV24-1 to TRBJ2-1; no reliable D call. CDR3 length equals 11 residues. V was pared by 5 bases and J by 5 bases, with 3 bases between. The germline gives CDR1 KGHDR, CDR2 SFDVKD. The CDR3 loop is CATSVHNEQFF. As DNA, the CDR3 is TGTGCCACCAGTGTGCACAATGAGCAGTTCTTC.

Points on this clonotype: A read error may account for a junction end that differs from germline. The V and J genes are TRBV12-3 or TRBV12-4 and TRBJ1-5; D is unresolved. This CDR3 contains 12 residues. CDR3 bases: TGTGTCAGCAGTTTTGGAAATCAGCCCCAGCATTTT. Translation gives CVSSFGNQPQHF.

The chain is built from TRBV6-1 and TRBJ2-6, with TRBD1 identical over 8 bases. Trimming at V came to 6 bases and at J to 0 bases, leaving 10 bases not matched to a gene. CDR3 length: 18 residues. Germline V CDR1 and CDR2: MNHNS, SASEGT. The CDR3 DNA reads TGTGCCAGCAGCCTCAGACAGGGGACCAACTCTGGGGCCAACGTCCTGACTTTC. This sequence encodes CASSLRQGTNSGANVLTF.

This chain connects TRBV30 to TRBJ2-1; TRBD1 agrees at 7 bases. Trimming at V came to 1 base and at J to 3 bases, leaving 9 bases not matched to a gene. CDR3 length equals 16 residues. Germline CDR1 and CDR2: GTSNPN and SVGIG (reference sequence). CDR3 sequence: CAWSGEGDSYYNEQFF. The CDR3 bases are TGTGCCTGGAGTGGAGAAGGGGACAGTTACTACAATGAGCAGTTCTTC.

This clonotype has a count of ten or more. J is TRBJ1-1 and V is TRBV12-3 or TRBV12-4, with D possibly matching TRBD1 (5 bases). The ends were cut back, 4 bases at V and 4 bases at J, with 16 bases in the middle. The CDR3 length is 15 residues. CDR3 residues: CASSSWGGGATEAFF. In nucleotides, the CDR3 is TGTGCCAGCAGTTCATGGGGTGGGGGTGCCACTGAAGCTTTCTTT.

CDR3 DNA: TGCAGTGCTCCCGGGACTAGCAACTCCTACGAGCAGTACTTC. It encodes CSAPGTSNSYEQYF. The chain carries TRBV20-1 and TRBJ2-7, with TRBD2 identical over 9 bases. V lost 5 bases to trimming and J lost 0 bases; unmatched junction nucleotides: 5. Germline CDR1 is DFQATT and CDR2 is SNEGSKA (reference sequence). The CDR3 contains 14 residues.

A few counts support this clonotype. CDR3: CASSSPKTGRLNTEAFF. CDR3 bases: TGTGCCAGTAGCTCCCCAAAGACAGGACGATTGAACACTGAAGCTTTCTTT. The chain links TRBV19 to TRBJ1-1; possibly TRBD1 for D (6 bases). V was clipped by 6 bases and J by 0 bases, with 20 bases between them. Germline V CDR1 and CDR2: LNHDA, SQIVND (reference sequence). The CDR3 has 17 residues. Together with reference TRBV19 and TRBJ1-1, the CDR3 gives the full variable domain: DGGITQSPKYLFRKEGQNVTLSCEQNLNHDAMYWYRQDPGQGLRLIYYSQIVNDFQKGDIAEGYSVSREKKESFPLTVTSAQKNPTAFYLCASSSPKTGRLNTEAFFGQGTRLTVV.